The 19 T cell receptor beta chains in this list originate from one sample, sequenced in a study of blood T cell repertoires in COVID-19 (dated by TCRdb to about 2020). The method was the immunoSEQ multiplex PCR assay. Not all clones reach the TCRdb copy of this immuneACCESS table, which keeps in-frame sequences only. Checked studies attribute under half of the gap to unresolved V genes and leave the rest unexplained. Within this sample are 50,000 to 70,000 clones, with about 87% of them counted one time only. The top ten clones comprise about 6.9% of the sample. The sequenced sample consisted of peripheral blood. Receptors originate from a man aged 55 to 70 with active or convalescent COVID-19.

The chain uses TRBV6-5 and TRBJ1-1; 10 positions match TRBD1. Losses at the gene ends were 7 bases for V and 6 bases for J; bases not matched to a gene: 5. CDR3 length: 13 amino acids. Germline assignment: CDR1 MNHEY and CDR2 SVGAGI. The CDR3 loop is CASNDRGRPEAFF. DNA of the CDR3: TGTGCCAGCAACGACAGGGGGCGACCTGAAGCTTTCTTT.

This chain uses TRBV29-1 with TRBJ1-1; no clear D gene. Germline CDR1 is SQVTM and CDR2 is ANQGSEA. The CDR3 is 13 amino acids. V was pared by 5 bases and J by 3 bases, with 13 bases between. The CDR3 protein is CSVPRARDTEAFF. In nucleotides, the CDR3 is TGCAGCGTTCCGAGGGCTAGGGACACTGAAGCTTTCTTT.

A single count supports this clone. V is TRBV7-9 and J is TRBJ2-1, with 7 bases fitting TRBD2. With V trimmed by 1 base and J by 3 bases, 3 bases remained unmatched. The CDR3 extends over 15 amino acids. Germline CDR1 SEHNR, CDR2 FQNEAQ (reference sequence). The CDR3 DNA follows: TGTGCCAGCAGCTTAGGCGGGAGTTTCTACAATGAGCAGTTCTTC. Translating it yields CASSLGGSFYNEQFF.

V usage is TRBV4-1 and J usage is TRBJ1-1; perhaps TRBD1 as D (6 bases). Trimming took off 5 bases at V and 6 bases at J, with 25 bases between the two ends. Germline lookup yields CDR1 MGHRA and CDR2 YSYEKL. The CDR3 is 17 amino acids. CDR3 protein: CASSGTGRGQRAAEAFF. In DNA form, the CDR3 reads TGCGCCAGCAGCGGAACGGGCCGCGGACAGAGGGCTGCTGAAGCTTTCTTT.

The J gene is TRBJ1-6, the V gene TRBV2, with D possibly matching TRBD1 (5 bases). The germline V gene has CDR1 SNHLY and CDR2 FYNNEI. V lost 10 bases, J lost 5 bases, and 12 bases lay in between. There are 13 residues in the CDR3. CDR3 protein: CAITARDNSPLHF. In nucleotides, the CDR3 is TGTGCCATTACCGCCAGGGATAATTCACCCCTCCACTTT.

The rearrangement uses TRBV24-1 and TRBJ2-3; D is possibly TRBD2 (7 bases). The CDR3 extends over 15 amino acids. Deletions cut 5 bases from V and 6 bases from J, with 17 bases between. CDR1 and CDR2 from the germline V gene are KGHDR and SFDVKD. The CDR3 DNA is TGTGCCACCAGTGGTCGGGGAGGGGGTTCGGATACGCAGTATTTT. Its translation is CATSGRGGGSDTQYF.

The J gene is TRBJ2-3, the V gene TRBV6-6; D might be TRBD1 (5 bases). The CDR3 extends over 11 amino acids. In germline, CDR1 is MNHNY, CDR2 SVGAGI (reference sequence). The V and J ends lost 10 bases and 5 bases respectively, with 10 bases between them. This CDR3 reads CATSRGDTQYF. CDR3 bases: TGTGCCACTTCAAGGGGAGATACGCAGTATTTT.

J is TRBJ2-1 and V is TRBV5-4; TRBD1 agrees at 8 bases. The CDR3 is 17 residues long. Per germline, CDR1 SGHNT and CDR2 YYREEE (reference sequence). The ends lost 4 bases at V and 1 base at J; junction bases unmatched: 10. The chain's CDR3 is CASSPKLDRASYNEQFF. The CDR3 DNA sequence: TGTGCCAGCAGCCCAAAATTGGACAGGGCGTCCTACAATGAGCAGTTCTTC.

There are a few counts of this clone. The CDR3 region has the DNA TGTGCCAGCAGTTCAAGGCCGGGGACTGAAGCTTTCTTT. Its protein is CASSSRPGTEAFF. The chain is built from TRBV6-5 and TRBJ1-1; no reliable D call. From germline, CDR1 is MNHEY and CDR2 SVGAGI. CDR3 length: 13 residues. The V gene lost 4 bases and the J gene lost 5 bases, with 11 bases spanning the gap.

The chain joins TRBV18 to TRBJ2-2; 7 bases agree with TRBD1. CDR1 and CDR2 (germline): KGHSH, LQKENI. This CDR3 has 14 amino acids. The junction had 1 base not matched to a gene; V was cut back by 1 base and J by 5 bases. The CDR3 is CASSPRDSTGELFF. The CDR3, as DNA: TGTGCCAGCTCACCACGGGACAGTACCGGGGAGCTGTTTTTT. The full variable domain, its missing parts supplied by reference TRBV18 and TRBJ2-2, is NAGVMQNPRHLVRRRGQEARLRCSPMKGHSHVYWYRQLPEEGLKFMVYLQKENIIDESGMPKERFSAEFPKEGPSILRIQQVVRGDSAAYFCASSPRDSTGELFFGEGSRLTVL.

The chain recombines TRBV2 with TRBJ2-1, with TRBD2 as a possible D gene (6 bases). Per germline, CDR1 SNHLY and CDR2 FYNNEI. Trimming removed 8 bases from V and 4 bases from J, with 12 bases in between. There are 13 residues in the CDR3. The CDR3 sequence is CASQISGYNEQFF. CDR3 in DNA: TGTGCCAGCCAGATTAGCGGTTACAATGAGCAGTTCTTC.

The V and J genes are TRBV6-5 and TRBJ1-5; D gene unclear. The CDR3 sequence is 14 residues long. V lost 6 bases, J lost 5 bases, and 14 bases lay in between. CDR1 and CDR2 from the germline V gene are MNHEY and SVGAGI. Here the CDR3 DNA reads TGTGCCAGCAGCCTAGGAACCTCGGATCAGCCCCAGCATTTT. This translates into CASSLGTSDQPQHF.

This chain connects TRBV20-1 to TRBJ2-1; D is unclear. Germline CDR1 is DFQATT and CDR2 is SNEGSKA (reference sequence). Trimming pared 2 bases from V and 8 bases from J, leaving 7 bases between. This CDR3 is built from 11 residues. The chain's CDR3 is CSARTQYEQFF. The CDR3 coding sequence is TGCAGTGCTAGAACCCAGTATGAGCAGTTCTTC.

This rearrangement joins TRBV27 to TRBJ1-1; maybe TRBD1 (5 bases). Trimming removed 7 bases at V and 3 bases at J, with 18 bases between. The CDR3 has 15 amino acids. Germline V gene lookup returns CDR1 MNHEY and CDR2 SMNVEV (reference sequence). CDR3 loop: CASTSHRGRDTEAFF. The CDR3 nucleotides are TGTGCCAGCACCAGTCACCGGGGGAGGGACACTGAAGCTTTCTTT.

The chain is built from TRBV5-6 and TRBJ2-7, with 7 bases that match TRBD1. CDR1 and CDR2 from the germline V gene are SGHDT and YYEEEE. The CDR3 spans 14 residues. V lost 4 bases, J lost 4 bases, and 8 bases stayed unmatched. The CDR3 loop reads CASSAGTEIYEQYF. For the CDR3, the DNA is TGTGCCAGCAGCGCCGGGACAGAAATATACGAGCAGTACTTC.

The rearrangement joins TRBV11-2 to TRBJ2-1; D remains unclear. Germline V gene sequence: CDR1 SGHAT, CDR2 FQNNGV. The ends were cut back, 3 bases at V and 6 bases at J, with 6 bases in the middle. The CDR3 spans 12 residues. CDR3 sequence: CASSLVSNEQFF. For the CDR3, the DNA is TGTGCCAGCAGCTTGGTTAGCAATGAGCAGTTCTTC.

V gene TRBV19 combines with J gene TRBJ1-5; possibly TRBD1 for D (6 bases). Per germline, CDR1 LNHDA and CDR2 SQIVND (reference sequence). This CDR3 region has 15 residues. V gave up 0 bases and J gave up 1 base, with 7 bases separating them. The DNA for the CDR3 is TGTGCCAGTAGTATAGAAGGGACAAGCAATCAGCCCCAGCATTTT. Its protein is CASSIEGTSNQPQHF. The complete variable domain, with remaining parts taken from reference TRBV19 and TRBJ1-5, reads DGGITQSPKYLFRKEGQNVTLSCEQNLNHDAMYWYRQDPGQGLRLIYYSQIVNDFQKGDIAEGYSVSREKKESFPLTVTSAQKNPTAFYLCASSIEGTSNQPQHFGDGTRLSIL.

The chain recombines TRBV4-1 with TRBJ1-2; D gene uncertain. The V gene lost 0 bases and the J gene lost 1 base, with 9 bases spanning the gap. The CDR3 covers 15 residues. Germline lookup yields CDR1 MGHRA and CDR2 YSYEKL. The DNA for the CDR3 is TGCGCCAGCAGCCAAGAGTTGCGTAGTAACTATGGCTACACCTTC. This codes for CASSQELRSNYGYTF.

This clone appeared once. The J gene is TRBJ1-2, the V gene TRBV5-1, with 8 bases fitting TRBD1. The CDR3 runs to 14 residues. The ends lost 0 bases at V and 7 bases at J; junction bases unmatched: 5. CDR1 is SGHRS and CDR2 is YFSETQ in the germline V gene. The CDR3 DNA follows: TGCGCCAGCAGCTTGGCCAGGGGGCAGGGTGGCTACACCTTC. Protein product: CASSLARGQGGYTF.